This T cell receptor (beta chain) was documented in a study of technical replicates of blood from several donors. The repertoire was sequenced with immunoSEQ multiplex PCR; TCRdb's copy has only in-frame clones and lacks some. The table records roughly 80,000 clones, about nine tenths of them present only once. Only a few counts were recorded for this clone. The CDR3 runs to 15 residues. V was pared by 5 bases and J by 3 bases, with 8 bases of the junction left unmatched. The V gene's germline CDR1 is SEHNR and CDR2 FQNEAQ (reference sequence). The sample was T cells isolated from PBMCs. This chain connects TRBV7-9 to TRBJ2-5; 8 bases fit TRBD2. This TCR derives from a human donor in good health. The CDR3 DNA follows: TGTGCCAGCAGCCCGGGACTAGGGTTCAAAGAGACCCAGTACTTC. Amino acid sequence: CASSPGLGFKETQYF.